The 18 T cell receptor beta chains below come from one sample, sequenced in a study of identical twins. Using its own MiXCR run on the 5' RACE reads, TCRdb lists one record per CDR3 protein. The sample gives hundreds of thousands of distinct CDR3 sequences, over 8.5% of which show up once; 0.85% to 1% is in the top ten. This sample also appeared in a second study, on yellow fever vaccine responses in identical twins.

Sequencing was carried out using PBMCs. The receptors shown here come from a woman younger than 30 in good health.

This clonotype was detected only a few times. The chain joins TRBV6-2 or TRBV6-3 to TRBJ1-1; D call uncertain. Germline values: CDR1 MNHEY, CDR2 SVGEGT. CDR3 length: 14 residues. V lost 7 bases, J lost 0 bases, and 12 bases lay in between. The CDR3 reads CASIKDGLNTEAFF. The CDR3 DNA follows: TGTGCCAGCATTAAGGACGGATTGAACACTGAAGCTTTCTTT.

This clonotype was seen a handful of times. V is TRBV18 and J is TRBJ2-1; maybe TRBD2 (6 bases). Trimming stripped 3 bases from V and 0 bases from J, with 12 bases between. There are 16 residues in the CDR3. The germline CDR1 and CDR2 sequences are KGHSH and LQKENI. The CDR3 reads CASSPRDSSSYNEQFF. The CDR3 region has the DNA TGTGCCAGCTCACCGAGGGACTCCAGCTCCTACAATGAGCAGTTCTTC.

This chain links TRBV25-1 with TRBJ2-7, with a tentative D call TRBD2 (6 bases). There are 13 residues in the CDR3. The ends were cut back, 6 bases at V and 6 bases at J, with 15 bases in the middle. Per the germline V gene, CDR1 is MGHDK and CDR2 is SYGVNS. CDR3 loop: CASSIGGSLEQYF. CDR3 coding DNA: TGTGCCAGCAGCATTGGAGGGAGTCTCGAGCAGTACTTC.

This clonotype was detected once. A junction end diverges from the germline sequence, so it may reflect a read error. The chain has TRBV20-1 and TRBJ2-1; no clear D gene. CDR3 length: 12 residues. The germline V gene has CDR1 DFQATT and CDR2 SNEGSKA (reference sequence). This CDR3 is CSAPSSYNVQFF. CDR3 bases: TGCAGTGCTCCATCCTCCTACAATGTGCAGTTCTTC.

The chain uses TRBV16 and TRBJ2-7; no definite D call. This CDR3 spans 9 amino acids. With 3 bases removed from V and 9 bases from J, the gap between germline ends came to 3 bases. Per germline, CDR1 KGHSY and CDR2 FQNENV. The CDR3 region has the DNA TGTGCCAGCAGCCACTGGCAGTACTTC. Translation: CASSHWQYF.

Only a few counts were recorded for this clonotype. The J gene is TRBJ2-7, the V gene TRBV4-3; no definite D call. The CDR3 is made up of 14 amino acids. Germline-derived CDR1 and CDR2 are LGHNA and YSLEER. Trimming removed 0 bases at V and 1 base at J, with 7 bases between. The CDR3 DNA reads TGCGCCAGCAGCCAAGAATACGGATCCTACGAGCAGTACTTC. It yields the protein CASSQEYGSYEQYF.

This clonotype appeared many times. The V gene is TRBV7-9, the J gene TRBJ2-7; 12 nucleotides line up with TRBD1. Germline assignment: CDR1 SEHNR and CDR2 FQNEAQ (reference sequence). V lost 8 bases to trimming and J lost 5 bases; unmatched junction nucleotides: 1. The CDR3 length is 12 residues. The CDR3 nucleotides are TGTGCCAGCGGGACAGGGGGCGACGAGCAGTACTTC. It yields the protein CASGTGGDEQYF.

This clonotype appeared many times. The chain employs TRBV4-1 and TRBJ2-4, with D uncertain. CDR1 and CDR2 from the germline V gene are MGHRA and YSYEKL. Trimming pared 1 base from V and 0 bases from J, leaving 16 bases between. This CDR3 spans 18 amino acids. This CDR3 is CASSQGQDQTLAKNIQYF. CDR3 nucleotide sequence: TGCGCCAGCAGCCAAGGACAAGACCAAACTCTAGCCAAAAACATTCAGTACTTC.

This clonotype turned up a few times. V is TRBV20-1 and J is TRBJ2-5, with D unclear. V was trimmed by 0 bases and J by 4 bases, leaving 12 bases between them. CDR3 length: 14 amino acids. CDR1 and CDR2 from the germline V gene are DFQATT and SNEGSKA (reference sequence). DNA for the CDR3: TGCAGTGCTAGAGATCTTTTCTACCGAGAGACCCAGTACTTC. This translates into CSARDLFYRETQYF.

This clonotype has just a few counts. The rearrangement uses TRBV20-1 and TRBJ2-5; TRBD2 matches at 12 bases. This CDR3 is 16 amino acids long. Germline CDR1 and CDR2: DFQATT and SNEGSKA (reference sequence). Unmatched junction bases numbered 9, after V lost 3 bases and J lost 4 bases. In DNA form, the CDR3 reads TGCAGTGCTAGTCCCCTAGCGGGGGGGAGGAGAGAGACCCAGTACTTC. Amino acids: CSASPLAGGRRETQYF.

The chain uses TRBV12-3 or TRBV12-4 and TRBJ2-1; 7 bases align to TRBD1. J gave up 3 bases and V 6 bases, and 8 bases lay outside the gene matches. This CDR3 is built from 15 residues. Here the CDR3 DNA reads TGTGCCAGCAGCTACAGGGGATCGGGCTACAATGAGCAGTTCTTC. Its protein product is CASSYRGSGYNEQFF.

This clonotype was seen a handful of times. The chain links TRBV6-1 to TRBJ2-1; 9 nucleotides match TRBD2. Germline CDR1 reads MNHNS; CDR2 reads SASEGT. The CDR3 sequence is 16 residues long. V gave up 6 bases and J gave up 7 bases; unmatched junction bases: 13. The CDR3 protein is CASSPMVAGEINEQFF. DNA of the CDR3: TGTGCCAGCAGCCCGATGGTAGCGGGAGAGATAAATGAGCAGTTCTTC.

In this sample, this clonotype turned up many times. V is TRBV12-3 or TRBV12-4 and J is TRBJ2-2, with no clear D. The CDR3 spans 13 residues. V lost 5 bases and J lost 1, with 5 bases in between. In nucleotides, the CDR3 is TGTGCCAGCAGTGATGAGAACACCGGGGAGCTGTTTTTT. Amino acids: CASSDENTGELFF.

This clonotype has a handful of counts. The chain recombines TRBV7-9 with TRBJ1-1, with D unclear. This CDR3 region has 15 residues. Looked up from germline, CDR1 is SEHNR and CDR2 is FQNEAQ (reference sequence). V was clipped by 3 bases and J by 1 base, with 12 bases between them. Written as DNA, the CDR3 is TGTGCCAGCAGCTTCGGAGGATCCCCGAACACTGAAGCTTTCTTT. It specifies CASSFGGSPNTEAFF.

This clonotype turned up a few times. The chain links TRBV6-5 to TRBJ1-1; weak D call: TRBD1 (6 bases). Trimming removed 2 bases from V and 4 bases from J, with 11 bases in between. The CDR3 contains 14 residues. Germline V gene data show CDR1 as MNHEY and CDR2 as SVGAGI. The CDR3 region is CASSYLGARTEAFF. In nucleotides, the CDR3 is TGTGCCAGCAGTTACCTGGGGGCGCGCACTGAAGCTTTCTTT.

This clonotype was counted many times. The rearrangement joins TRBV7-2 to TRBJ2-2, with 7 nucleotides matching TRBD1. The trim removed 6 bases at V and 6 bases at J, leaving 4 bases unmatched. The V gene's germline CDR1 is SGHTA and CDR2 FQGNSA. The CDR3 is made up of 13 amino acids. The DNA of the CDR3 is TGTGCCAGCAGAGACAGGGTCCCCGGGGAGCTGTTTTTT. It encodes CASRDRVPGELFF.

The V and J genes are TRBV11-2 and TRBJ2-1, with 12 positions matching TRBD2. The CDR3 totals 21 residues. V trimming: 5 bases; J trimming: 6 bases; junction bases outside the gene matches: 23. Germline V gene data show CDR1 as SGHAT and CDR2 as FQNNGV. The CDR3 sequence: CASSEPVGQSTSGGTPNEQFF. CDR3 bases: TGTGCCAGCAGCGAACCGGTGGGGCAGTCAACTAGCGGGGGGACCCCCAATGAGCAGTTCTTC.

The table lists this clonotype with a few counts. The genes are TRBV20-1 and TRBJ1-6, with 7 bases lining up with TRBD1. CDR1 and CDR2 from the germline V gene are DFQATT and SNEGSKA (reference sequence). This CDR3 region has 14 residues. V was pared by 0 bases and J by 6 bases, with 2 bases of the junction left unmatched. The CDR3: CSAREGTVNSPLHF. CDR3 coding DNA: TGCAGTGCTAGAGAGGGGACAGTTAATTCACCCCTCCACTTT.